The 18 T cell receptor beta chains below were found in one sample sequenced in a study of circulating tumor DNA in untreated peripheral T-cell lymphoma. Profiling relied on immunoSEQ multiplex PCR, and the TCRdb table lists in-frame clones only, not all of them. The data contain thousands of clones, approximately 70% of them singletons. Input material: tumor tissue. The receptors were gathered from a human donor with peripheral T-cell lymphoma.

This clone was counted between two and nine times. The chain joins TRBV11-3 to TRBJ1-2; TRBD1 aligns across 7 bases. CDR3 length: 15 residues. Germline CDR1 and CDR2: SGHNT and YENEEA. The V segment lost 6 bases and the J segment 4 bases; nucleotides outside the gene matches: 11. CDR3 in DNA: TGTGCCAGCAGAGCCACAGGGGTCAGCGGCTATGGCTACACCTTC. It encodes CASRATGVSGYGYTF.

This CDR3 reads CASSDREQTDTQYF. For the CDR3, the DNA is TGTGCCAGTAGTGACCGGGAACAGACAGATACGCAGTATTTT. The chain combines TRBV19 with TRBJ2-3, with D possibly matching TRBD2 (5 bases). There are 14 residues in the CDR3. The V gene's germline CDR1 is LNHDA and CDR2 SQIVND (reference sequence). V lost 5 bases and J lost 3, with 12 bases in between.

The genes are TRBV18 and TRBJ1-1; D is uncertain. The germline CDR1 and CDR2 sequences are KGHSH and LQKENI. V gave up 3 bases and J gave up 3 bases, with 8 bases separating them. This CDR3 is 13 amino acids long. CDR3 coding DNA: TGTGCCAGCTCACCGACGACTTACACTGAAGCTTTCTTT. It is translated as CASSPTTYTEAFF.

The CDR3 protein is CASSLTGGATEAFF. CDR3 bases: TGTGCCAGCAGCTTAACAGGGGGCGCGACTGAAGCTTTCTTT. The chain links TRBV11-3 to TRBJ1-1; 9 bases agree with TRBD1. The germline V gene has CDR1 SGHNT and CDR2 YENEEA. Losses at the gene ends were 2 bases for V and 5 bases for J; bases not matched to a gene: 3. This CDR3 has 14 residues.

The J gene is TRBJ1-1, the V gene TRBV6-8, with D unresolved. V was pared by 4 bases and J by 1 base, with 10 bases between. Germline loops: CDR1 MNHGY, CDR2 SAAAGT. The CDR3 totals 14 residues. The CDR3 DNA follows: TGTGCCAGCAGTTCCTACGGCTGGAACACTGAAGCTTTCTTT. Its translation: CASSSYGWNTEAFF.

There are a few counts of this clone. The V and J genes are TRBV28 and TRBJ2-3; D not resolved. This CDR3 spans 13 amino acids. Germline V gives CDR1 MDHEN, CDR2 SYDVKM. V lost 5 bases and J lost 1, with 7 bases in between. This CDR3 is CASSPPGTDTQYF. The CDR3 DNA reads TGTGCCAGCAGTCCCCCAGGCACAGATACGCAGTATTTT.

This chain connects TRBV1 to TRBJ2-1. TRBV1 is deemed a pseudogene. CDR3 size: 17 residues. The CDR3 sequence: CASSQWEFSNGYNEQFF. In DNA, the CDR3 is TGCGCCAGCAGCCAATGGGAATTCTCTAATGGTTACAATGAGCAGTTCTTC.

The V gene is TRBV29-1, the J gene TRBJ2-3, with D tentatively TRBD1 (5 bases). With 7 bases removed from V and 8 bases from J, the gap between germline ends came to 22 bases. Per germline, CDR1 SQVTM and CDR2 ANQGSEA. CDR3 length: 14 amino acids. The chain's CDR3 is CSGSGGAQPRTQYF. The CDR3 DNA reads TGCAGCGGATCGGGTGGGGCCCAACCCCGTACGCAGTATTTT.

V and J are TRBV6-8 and TRBJ1-2; the D is unclear. V lost 2 bases, J lost 0 bases, and 4 bases lay in between. The germline CDR1 and CDR2 sequences are MNHGY and SAAAGT. There are 13 residues in the CDR3. The CDR3 nucleotides read TGTGCCAGCAGTTACGGTCCTAACTATGGCTACACCTTC. Protein sequence: CASSYGPNYGYTF.

V and J are TRBV19 and TRBJ1-2; D is uncertain. The CDR3 spans 12 residues. V dropped 4 bases and J dropped 8 bases, with 11 bases sitting between them. The V gene's germline CDR1 is LNHDA and CDR2 SQIVND (reference sequence). CDR3 amino acids: CASSTRVTGYTF. The CDR3 DNA sequence: TGTGCCAGTAGTACTCGGGTGACGGGCTACACCTTC.

This rearrangement joins TRBV6-8 to TRBJ1-1; D perhaps matches TRBD1 (5 bases). This CDR3 has 14 amino acids. CDR1 is MNHGY, CDR2 SAAAGT, per germline. Trimming left V 7 bases short and J 1 base short, with 13 bases between. The CDR3 reads CASTAGRWNTEAFF. CDR3 nucleotide sequence: TGTGCCAGCACGGCGGGGCGGTGGAACACTGAAGCTTTCTTT.

The rearrangement joins TRBV6-8 to TRBJ2-7, with 9 nucleotides matching TRBD1. CDR1 and CDR2 (germline): MNHGY, SAAAGT. CDR3 size: 16 residues. J lost 3 bases, V lost 5 bases, and 11 bases had no gene match. This chain's CDR3 is CASSDWDREGVYEQYF. The CDR3 coding sequence is TGTGCCAGCAGTGATTGGGACAGGGAAGGCGTCTACGAGCAGTACTTC.

The chain recombines TRBV18 with TRBJ1-1, with D possibly being TRBD1 (5 bases). The CDR3 consists of 15 residues. The V gene's germline CDR1 is KGHSH and CDR2 LQKENI. Between the trimmed V and J ends, which lost 8 bases and 1 base, there was a span of 17 bases. The CDR3 region has the DNA TGTGCCAGCGCGCAGGGAGGGCTGCGGAACACTGAAGCTTTCTTT. It translates to CASAQGGLRNTEAFF.

The chain has TRBV12-2 and TRBJ2-2; the table's D gene call, TRBD1, was not cross checked with the DNA. TRBV12-2 is recorded as a pseudogene. This CDR3 has 15 amino acids. The CDR3 nucleotides are TGTGCCACTTCCTCGGACAGACTTAACACCGGGGAGCTGTTTTTT. It codes for CATSSDRLNTGELFF.

The V and J genes are TRBV29-1 and TRBJ2-3, with D possibly matching TRBD1 (5 bases). This CDR3 comprises 14 residues. Germline loops: CDR1 SQVTM, CDR2 ANQGSEA. Trimming took 7 bases from V and 0 from J, leaving 14 bases between them. The CDR3 sequence is CSGKGQTSTDTQYF. The CDR3 nucleotides are TGCAGCGGTAAGGGGCAGACTAGCACAGATACGCAGTATTTT.

This clone has just a few counts. The DNA is omitted, as the CDR3 cannot be located on it reliably, and the CDR3 follows TCRdb's listing. The CDR3 region is CASSYVAGGIFF. The J gene is TRBJ2-1, the V gene TRBV6-8; the D segment call TRBD2 is taken from the table without a DNA check. The CDR3 is 12 amino acids long, termini counted. Germline CDR1 reads MNHGY; CDR2 reads SAAAGT.

The chain combines TRBV5-1 with TRBJ2-7, with D unclear. Germline V gene lookup returns CDR1 SGHRS and CDR2 YFSETQ. Trimming removed 2 bases at V and 4 bases at J, with 13 bases between. The CDR3 totals 14 residues. CDR3 DNA: TGCGCCAGCAGCTTCGCAGGATCTCAATACGAGCAGTACTTC. It specifies CASSFAGSQYEQYF.

This clone was seen more than once but under ten times. The CDR3 protein is CASKTTGGSGGEQYF. In DNA form, the CDR3 reads TGTGCCAGTAAAACCACAGGGGGCTCAGGGGGCGAGCAGTACTTC. J is TRBJ2-7 and V is TRBV19, with TRBD1 matching over 9 bases. Germline CDR1 reads LNHDA; CDR2 reads SQIVND (reference sequence). The CDR3 contains 15 residues. The trim removed 7 bases at V and 6 bases at J, leaving 13 bases unmatched.